The following is a T cell receptor (beta chain) sequence with its context. The sample originates from a study of blood T cells in healthy people across ages. A J-beta primer mix and a sample-barcoded 5' primer were used in a second PCR of about 6 to 12 cycles. TCRdb fed the 5' RACE reads into MiXCR, producing one record per CDR3 protein. Of fewer than 2,000,000 distinct CDR3 sequences in the sample, around 36% were seen once. Germline CDR1 and CDR2: MNHEY and SVGAGI. CDR3 length: 15 residues. The chain combines TRBV6-5 with TRBJ2-3; a weak D match, TRBD1 (7 bases). The TCR comes from a woman aged 25 to 45 in good health. Sequenced input: blood. The CDR3 loop reads CARKGAAGTIDTQYF. Here the CDR3 DNA reads TGTGCAAGGAAGGGGGCGGCGGGAACCATAGATACGCAGTATTTT.